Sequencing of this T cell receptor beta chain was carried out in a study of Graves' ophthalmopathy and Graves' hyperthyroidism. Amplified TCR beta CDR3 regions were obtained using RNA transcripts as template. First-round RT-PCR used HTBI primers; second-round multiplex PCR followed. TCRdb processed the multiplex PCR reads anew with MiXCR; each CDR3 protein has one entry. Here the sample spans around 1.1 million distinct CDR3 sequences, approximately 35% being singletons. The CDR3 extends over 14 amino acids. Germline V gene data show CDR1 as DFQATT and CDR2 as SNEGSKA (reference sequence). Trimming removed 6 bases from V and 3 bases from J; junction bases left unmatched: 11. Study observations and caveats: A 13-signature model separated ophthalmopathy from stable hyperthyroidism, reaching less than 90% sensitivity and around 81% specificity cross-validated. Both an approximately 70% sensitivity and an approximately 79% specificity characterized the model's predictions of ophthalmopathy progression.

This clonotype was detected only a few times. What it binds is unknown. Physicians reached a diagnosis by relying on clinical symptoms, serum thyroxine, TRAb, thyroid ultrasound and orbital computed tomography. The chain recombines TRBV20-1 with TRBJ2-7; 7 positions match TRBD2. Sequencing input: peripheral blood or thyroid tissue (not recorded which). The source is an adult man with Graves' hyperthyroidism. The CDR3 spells CSAHGGGGYYEQYF. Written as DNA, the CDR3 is TGCAGTGCGCATGGGGGGGGGGGATACTACGAGCAGTACTTC.